The TCR beta chain under discussion was sequenced for a study of long-term antiretroviral therapy in people with HIV. The study, taken as a whole, reports: Every time point showed a repertoire led by clones expanded before ART. Versus controls, repertoires in people with HIV had narrower CDR3 length ranges.

Notes on this clone: Its antigen is unknown.

The run of the v3.0 immunoSEQ assay was at survey level. Using immunoSEQ multiplex PCR, the repertoire was profiled, and TCRdb retains in-frame clones only, with some absent. The sample includes tens of thousands of clones, roughly 90% of them seen just once. This clonotype was obtained from a woman aged 40 to 49 with HIV. The sequences come from unsorted PBMCs, collected about 5.3 years after starting antiretroviral therapy.

CDR3 sequence reads: CASSLVRGRGNEQFF. The CDR3 DNA reads TGTGCCAGCAGCCTTGTCCGGGGCCGGGGTAATGAGCAGTTCTTC. V and J are TRBV13 and TRBJ2-1; D is perhaps TRBD1 or TRBD2 (5 bases each). The CDR3 totals 15 residues. The V and J ends lost 5 bases and 7 bases respectively, with 18 bases between them. Germline lookup yields CDR1 PRHDT and CDR2 FYEKMQ (reference sequence).